Following are 8 T cell receptor beta chains from one sample sequenced in a study of blood T cell repertoires in COVID-19. TCRdb's copy holds only in-frame clones and misses some; the assay was immunoSEQ multiplex PCR. The sample holds roughly 160,000 clones, approximately 90% seen once. The sequenced sample consisted of peripheral blood. These TCRs come from a man aged 45-60 years who had recovered from COVID-19.

V is TRBV6-1 and J is TRBJ2-7; D gene ambiguous. The CDR3 spans 15 residues. Trimming pared 1 base from V and 0 bases from J, leaving 10 bases between. Germline V lookup: CDR1 MNHNS, CDR2 SASEGT. CDR3 residues: CASSEGLADSYEQYF. CDR3 in DNA: TGTGCCAGCAGTGAAGGGCTGGCAGACTCCTACGAGCAGTACTTC.

The CDR3 bases are TGTGCCAGCAGCTTATGGGGAAAGGGGGCTTATGAGCAGTTCTTC. Translated: CASSLWGKGAYEQFF. The rearrangement uses TRBV7-2 and TRBJ2-1; 7 bases fit TRBD1. The CDR3 is 15 amino acids. Trimming removed 2 bases from V and 8 bases from J; junction bases left unmatched: 9. The germline CDR1 and CDR2 sequences are SGHTA and FQGNSA.

The J gene is TRBJ2-5, the V gene TRBV6-2 or TRBV6-3, with 10 positions matching TRBD1. V was clipped by 6 bases and J by 1 base; unmatched bases: 8. This CDR3 has 16 amino acids. The V gene's germline CDR1 is MNHEY and CDR2 SVGEGT. CDR3 nucleotides: TGTGCCAGCAGCTTAGGACAGGGGGACTCCCAAGAGACCCAGTACTTC. As protein: CASSLGQGDSQETQYF.

The V and J genes are TRBV5-8 and TRBJ2-7; 7 bases line up with TRBD1. CDR1 and CDR2 (germline): SGHTS, YDEGEE. The CDR3 consists of 13 residues. Losses at the gene ends were 4 bases for V and 5 bases for J; bases not matched to a gene: 6. CDR3 sequence: CASSKTGTHEQYF. CDR3 DNA: TGTGCCAGCAGCAAGACAGGGACCCACGAGCAGTACTTC.

The V gene is TRBV5-1, the J gene TRBJ2-3, with D tentatively TRBD2 (7 bases). This CDR3 comprises 15 residues. Trimming pared 2 bases from V and 5 bases from J, leaving 15 bases between. CDR1 and CDR2 from the germline V gene are SGHRS and YFSETQ. The CDR3 sequence: CASSLALGGQDTQYF. The DNA for the CDR3 is TGCGCCAGCAGCTTAGCGCTCGGGGGGCAAGATACGCAGTATTTT.

This rearrangement joins TRBV6-5 to TRBJ2-7; 7 nucleotides align to TRBD1. The length of the CDR3 is 13 residues. Germline V gene sequence: CDR1 MNHEY, CDR2 SVGAGI. V trimming: 2 bases; J trimming: 6 bases; junction bases outside the gene matches: 4. This CDR3 reads CASSYSRGSEQYF. The CDR3 coding sequence is TGTGCCAGCAGTTACAGCAGGGGGAGCGAGCAGTACTTC.

The chain employs TRBV6-6 and TRBJ2-1, with TRBD2 as a possible D gene (6 bases). The V and J ends lost 6 bases and 9 bases respectively, with 12 bases between them. Per germline, CDR1 MNHNY and CDR2 SVGAGI (reference sequence). This CDR3 is 12 amino acids long. The DNA of the CDR3 is TGTGCCAGCAGGGTCCGGGAGAGTGAGCAGTTCTTC. Translated: CASRVRESEQFF.

The sample holds a few counts of this clone. This chain uses TRBV12-5 with TRBJ2-2; 9 nucleotides agree with TRBD1. Trimming cost V 6 bases and J 6 bases; bases outside gene matches: 8. Germline CDR1 and CDR2: LGHNT and FRNRAP. This CDR3 region has 15 residues. The CDR3 nucleotides are TGTGCTAGTGGCCTGACAGGGGGAAGGGCCGGGGAGCTGTTTTTT. Translation: CASGLTGGRAGELFF.